This T cell receptor (beta chain) was profiled in a study of cytomegalovirus exposure and HLA in healthy donors. The study ran its PCR with 60 Vbeta and 13 Jbeta primers. Sequencing used immunoSEQ multiplex PCR; TCRdb keeps in-frame clones, though not all of them. The sample carries 180,000 or so clones, 70% to 90% recorded once. CDR1 SQVTM and CDR2 ANQGSEA come from the germline V gene. The CDR3 loop spans 13 amino acids. The junction had 5 bases not matched to a gene; V was cut back by 7 bases and J by 2 bases. Only one count was recorded for this clone. The antigen is unknown. General study points: An analysis that was carried out later associated 16,951 TCR beta sequences with HLA alleles at 0.05 false discovery rate. TRBV6-2, TRBV6-3 and some other V segments were excluded as indistinguishable.

This TCR was sampled from a man between 18 and 29 years old in good health and CMV-seropositive. Input material: PBMCs. The genes are TRBV29-1 and TRBJ2-1; 7 nucleotides match TRBD1. The CDR3 nucleotides read TGCAGCGGGACAGGCCCCCCCTACAATGAGCAGTTCTTC. Amino acid sequence: CSGTGPPYNEQFF.